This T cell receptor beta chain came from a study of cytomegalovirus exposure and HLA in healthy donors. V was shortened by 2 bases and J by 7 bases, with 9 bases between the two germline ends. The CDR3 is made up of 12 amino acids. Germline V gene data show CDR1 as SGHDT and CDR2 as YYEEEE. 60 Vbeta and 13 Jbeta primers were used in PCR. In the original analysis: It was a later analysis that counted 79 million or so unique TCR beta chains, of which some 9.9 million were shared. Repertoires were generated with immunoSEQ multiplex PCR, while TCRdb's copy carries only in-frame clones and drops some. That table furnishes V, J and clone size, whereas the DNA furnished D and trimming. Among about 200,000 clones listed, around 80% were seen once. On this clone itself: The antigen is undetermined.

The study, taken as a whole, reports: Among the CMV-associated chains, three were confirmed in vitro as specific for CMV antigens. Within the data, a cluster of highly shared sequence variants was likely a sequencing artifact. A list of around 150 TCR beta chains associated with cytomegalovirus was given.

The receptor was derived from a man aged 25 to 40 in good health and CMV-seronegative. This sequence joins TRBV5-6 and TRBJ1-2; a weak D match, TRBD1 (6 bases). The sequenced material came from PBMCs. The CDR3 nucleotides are TGTGCCAGCAGCTTCAACAGGGTTGGCTACACCTTC. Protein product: CASSFNRVGYTF.